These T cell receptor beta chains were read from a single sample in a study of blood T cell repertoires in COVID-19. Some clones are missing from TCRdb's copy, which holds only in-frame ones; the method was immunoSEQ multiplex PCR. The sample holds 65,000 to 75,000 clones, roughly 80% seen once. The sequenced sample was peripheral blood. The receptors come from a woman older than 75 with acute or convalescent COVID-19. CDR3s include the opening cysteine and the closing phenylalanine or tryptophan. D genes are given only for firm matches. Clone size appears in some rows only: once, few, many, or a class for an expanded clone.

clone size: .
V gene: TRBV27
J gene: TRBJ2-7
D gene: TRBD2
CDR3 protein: CASIGGLGEQYF
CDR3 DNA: TGTGCCAGCATCGGGGGACTAGGCGAGCAGTACTTC

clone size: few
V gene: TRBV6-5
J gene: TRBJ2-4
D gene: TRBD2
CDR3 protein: CASSSVAGDQNIQYF
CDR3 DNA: TGTGCCAGCAGTTCGGTAGCGGGGGATCAAAACATTCAGTACTTC

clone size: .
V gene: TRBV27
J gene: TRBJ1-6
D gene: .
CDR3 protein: CASSFSTSSYNSPLHF
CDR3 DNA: TGTGCCAGCAGTTTCTCTACGAGCTCCTATAATTCACCCCTCCACTTT

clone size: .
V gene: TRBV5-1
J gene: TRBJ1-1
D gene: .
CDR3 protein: CASSLGAGTNTEAFF
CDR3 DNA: TGCGCCAGCAGCTTGGGTGCAGGGACTAACACTGAAGCTTTCTTT

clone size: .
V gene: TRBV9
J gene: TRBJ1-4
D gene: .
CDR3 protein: CASSVDTGSFGEKLFF
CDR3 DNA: TGTGCCAGCAGCGTAGACACAGGGAGTTTTGGAGAAAAACTGTTTTTT

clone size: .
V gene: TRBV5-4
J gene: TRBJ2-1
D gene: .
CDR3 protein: CASSLDGGPDNEQFF
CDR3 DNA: TGTGCCAGCAGCTTGGACGGGGGGCCTGACAATGAGCAGTTCTTC

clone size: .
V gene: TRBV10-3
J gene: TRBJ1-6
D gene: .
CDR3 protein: CAISENGGRNNSPLHF
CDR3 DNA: TGTGCCATCAGTGAGAACGGGGGAAGGAATAATTCACCCCTCCACTTT

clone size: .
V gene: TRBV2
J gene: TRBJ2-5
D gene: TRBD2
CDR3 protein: CATKGGLARETQYF
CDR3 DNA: TGTGCCACCAAAGGAGGACTAGCTCGAGAGACCCAGTACTTC

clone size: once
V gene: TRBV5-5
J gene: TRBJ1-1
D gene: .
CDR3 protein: CASSSVSAGDTEAFF
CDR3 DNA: TGTGCCAGCAGCTCGGTGTCTGCAGGGGACACTGAAGCTTTCTTT

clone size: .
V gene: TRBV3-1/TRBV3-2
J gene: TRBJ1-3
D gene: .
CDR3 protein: CASSETADSGNTIYF
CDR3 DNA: TGTGCCAGCAGCGAAACAGCGGACTCTGGAAACACCATATATTTT

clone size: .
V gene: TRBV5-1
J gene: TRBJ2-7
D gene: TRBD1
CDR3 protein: CASSLEGRQGSMNEQYF
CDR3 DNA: TGCGCCAGCAGCTTGGAAGGGCGACAGGGGTCTATGAACGAGCAGTACTTC

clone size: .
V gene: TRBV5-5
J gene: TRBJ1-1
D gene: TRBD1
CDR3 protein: CASTSYPDRGLNTEAFF
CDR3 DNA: TGTGCCAGCACCTCCTACCCGGACAGGGGGTTGAACACTGAAGCTTTCTTT

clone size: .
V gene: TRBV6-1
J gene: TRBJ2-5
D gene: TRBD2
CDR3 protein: CASSEGAGIPETQYF
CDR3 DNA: TGTGCCAGCAGTGAAGGAGCGGGGATCCCGGAGACCCAGTACTTC

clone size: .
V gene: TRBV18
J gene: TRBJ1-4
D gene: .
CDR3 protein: CASSPLGDEKLFF
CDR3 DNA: TGTGCCAGCTCACCCCTAGGTGATGAAAAACTGTTTTTT

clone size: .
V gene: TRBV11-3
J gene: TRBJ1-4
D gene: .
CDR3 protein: CASSLLGGDNEKLFF
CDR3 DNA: TGTGCCAGCAGCTTACTGGGGGGGGATAATGAAAAACTGTTTTTT

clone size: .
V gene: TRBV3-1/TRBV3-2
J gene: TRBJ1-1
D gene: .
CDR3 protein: CASSQDHGNTEAFF
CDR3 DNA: TGTGCCAGCAGCCAAGATCACGGGAACACTGAAGCTTTCTTT

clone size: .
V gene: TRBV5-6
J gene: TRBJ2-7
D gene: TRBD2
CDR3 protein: CASSSLRTSGDEQYF
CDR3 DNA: TGTGCCAGCAGCTCACTCCGGACTAGCGGGGACGAGCAGTACTTC

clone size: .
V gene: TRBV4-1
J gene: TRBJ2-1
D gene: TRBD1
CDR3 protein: CASSLDPFPGTGGRGNEQFF
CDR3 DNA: TGCGCCAGCAGCCTTGACCCCTTTCCCGGGACAGGGGGACGAGGCAATGAGCAGTTCTTC

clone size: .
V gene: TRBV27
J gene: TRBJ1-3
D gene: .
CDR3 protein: CASSGGGPQVF
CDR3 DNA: TGTGCCAGCAGTGGGGGGGGGCCCCAGGTTTTT

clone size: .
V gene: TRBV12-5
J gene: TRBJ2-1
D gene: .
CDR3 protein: CASGLEVGGTYNEQFF
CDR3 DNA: TGTGCTAGTGGTTTGGAGGTCGGGGGAACCTACAATGAGCAGTTCTTC

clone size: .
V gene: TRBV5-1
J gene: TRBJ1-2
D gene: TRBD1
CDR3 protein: CASSVQGDGYTF
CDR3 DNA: TGCGCCAGCAGCGTCCAGGGGGATGGCTACACCTTC

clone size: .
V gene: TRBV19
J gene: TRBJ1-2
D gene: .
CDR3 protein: CASSMGQGGGYTF
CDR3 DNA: TGTGCCAGTAGTATGGGGCAGGGAGGCGGCTACACCTTC

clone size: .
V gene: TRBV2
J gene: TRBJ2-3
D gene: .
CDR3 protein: CASKGDYSPYF
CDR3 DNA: TGTGCCAGCAAAGGCGACTACTCTCCGTATTTT

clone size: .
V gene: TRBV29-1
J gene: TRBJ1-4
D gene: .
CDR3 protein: CAGNATNEKLFF
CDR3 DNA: TGCGCAGGGAACGCAACTAATGAAAAACTGTTTTTT

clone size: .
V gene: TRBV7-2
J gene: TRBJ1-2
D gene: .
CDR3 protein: CASSLAQDTYGYTF
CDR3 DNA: TGTGCCAGCAGCTTAGCCCAGGATACCTATGGCTACACCTTC

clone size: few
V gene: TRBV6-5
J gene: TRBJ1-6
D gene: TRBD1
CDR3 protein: CASSYTGDNSPLHF
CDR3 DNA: TGTGCCAGCAGTTATACAGGGGATAATTCACCCCTCCACTTT

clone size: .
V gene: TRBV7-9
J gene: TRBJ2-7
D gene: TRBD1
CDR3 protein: CASSSPPGQAYEQYF
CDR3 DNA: TGTGCCAGCAGCTCCCCACCGGGACAGGCCTACGAGCAGTACTTC

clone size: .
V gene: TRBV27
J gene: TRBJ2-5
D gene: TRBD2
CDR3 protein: CASSLMAGVLETQYF
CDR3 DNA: TGTGCCAGCAGTTTAATGGCGGGGGTGCTAGAGACCCAGTACTTC

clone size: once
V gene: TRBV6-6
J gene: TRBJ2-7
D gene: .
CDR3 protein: CASSSGDIYEQYF
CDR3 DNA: TGTGCCAGCTCTTCCGGGGACATATACGAGCAGTACTTC

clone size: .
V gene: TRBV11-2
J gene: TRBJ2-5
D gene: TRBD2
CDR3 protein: CASSLGRGGRETQYF
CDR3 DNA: TGTGCCAGCAGCTTAGGGCGGGGGGGCCGAGAGACCCAGTACTTC

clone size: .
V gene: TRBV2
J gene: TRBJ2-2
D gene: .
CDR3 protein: CASRGDSSKLFF
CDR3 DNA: TGTGCCAGCAGGGGGGACTCAAGCAAGCTGTTTTTT

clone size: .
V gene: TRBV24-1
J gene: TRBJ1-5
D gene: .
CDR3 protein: CATSDIYSNQPQHF
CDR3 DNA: TGTGCCACCAGTGATATCTATAGCAATCAGCCCCAGCATTTT